A selection of T cell receptor beta chains follows, all from one sample in a study of Graves' ophthalmopathy and Graves' hyperthyroidism. TCRdb processed the multiplex PCR reads anew with MiXCR; each CDR3 protein has one entry. The sample lists 300,000 to 400,000 distinct CDR3 sequences, 15% to 20% occurring once. Material for sequencing was peripheral blood. These receptors originate from an adult man with Graves' ophthalmopathy. The CDR3 runs from the conserved cysteine through the conserved F or W.

>TRBV4-3|TRBJ2-4
CASSQDGDRKNIQYF
>TRBV6-1|TRBJ2-5
CASNIGGGKETQYF
>TRBV7-8|TRBJ1-2
CASSVRGGGVNYGYTF
>TRBV18|TRBJ2-7
CASSPLDTGVYEQYF
>TRBV19|TRBJ1-5
CASNRGPVQNSNQPQHF
>TRBV6-1|TRBJ1-1
CASSEVTRNTEAFF
>TRBV2|TRBJ1-2
CASSDVRAYYGYIF
>TRBV12-3/TRBV12-4|TRBJ1-1
CASTQTLQGYTEAFF
>TRBV28|TRBJ2-5
CASSLEQGAGETQYF
>TRBV9|TRBJ2-7
CASSVGTSGSAAENEQYF
>TRBV30|TRBJ1-5
CAWSGRNNQPQHF
>TRBV19|TRBJ1-1
CASSTYPKGLTEAFF
>TRBV6-5|TRBJ2-7
CASRHPPSGAYEQYF
>TRBV5-1|TRBJ2-7
CASSLWAWDATEQYF
>TRBV7-2|TRBJ2-5
CASSSDGATGETQYF
>TRBV6-4|TRBJ2-7
CVSSPSYEQYF
>TRBV30|TRBJ1-3
CAGNKGSGNTIYF
>TRBV11-2|TRBJ2-7
CASSRDAYEQYF
>TRBV6-1|TRBJ2-4
CASSTVTSKNIQYF
>TRBV6-1|TRBJ2-7
CASKRAGEQYF
>TRBV14|TRBJ1-1
CASSHWVSTEAFF
>TRBV5-1|TRBJ2-7
CASSLRGGSYEQYF
>TRBV6-2/TRBV6-3|TRBJ1-2
CASSSQVNYGYTF
>TRBV20-1|TRBJ1-1
CSARPRAEIEAFF
>TRBV7-8|TRBJ1-5
CASSLGQGRAYQPQHF
>TRBV5-5|TRBJ1-1
CASSFTSVRNTEAFF
>TRBV7-8|TRBJ2-7
CASSHPGVYEQYF
>TRBV12-3/TRBV12-4|TRBJ1-2
CASSPGQGADNYGYTF
>TRBV12-3/TRBV12-4|TRBJ2-7
CASSLGGLGEQYF
>TRBV3-1|TRBJ1-2
CASSHVQGSYGYTF
>TRBV10-3|TRBJ2-7
CAISSGQSYEQYF
>TRBV9|TRBJ1-6
CASSPQGALNSPLHF
>TRBV27|TRBJ2-3
CASSSRRRYTQYF
>TRBV4-1|TRBJ2-2
CASSRGTGVRTGELFF
>TRBV4-1|TRBJ1-6
CAISQDMEILPLHF
>TRBV19|TRBJ2-5
CASSIFASGGLQETQYF
>TRBV4-1|TRBJ2-7
CASSQSWTGTYEQYF
>TRBV6-2/TRBV6-3|TRBJ1-1
CASSYVRTTEAFF
>TRBV5-1|TRBJ1-1
CASSLASPNTEAFF
>TRBV28|TRBJ1-6
CASSTSVISPLHF
>TRBV12-3/TRBV12-4|TRBJ2-6
CASSAGTGGYGANVLTF
>TRBV30|TRBJ2-7
CVWSDGEQCF
>TRBV20-1|TRBJ2-5
CSCRDWAQETQYF
>TRBV19|TRBJ1-5
CASSDRDNQPQHF
>TRBV20-1|TRBJ2-7
CSADRQGHSYEQYF
>TRBV7-9|TRBJ2-5
CASSPSGLAGGRKTQYF
>TRBV5-1|TRBJ1-2
CASSLAGGGYGYTF
>TRBV6-5|TRBJ2-7
CASSYYPGHRPYEQYF
>TRBV7-8|TRBJ2-2
CASSQPRTSGSAGELFF
>TRBV6-5|TRBJ2-5
CASSLGTGTRETQYF